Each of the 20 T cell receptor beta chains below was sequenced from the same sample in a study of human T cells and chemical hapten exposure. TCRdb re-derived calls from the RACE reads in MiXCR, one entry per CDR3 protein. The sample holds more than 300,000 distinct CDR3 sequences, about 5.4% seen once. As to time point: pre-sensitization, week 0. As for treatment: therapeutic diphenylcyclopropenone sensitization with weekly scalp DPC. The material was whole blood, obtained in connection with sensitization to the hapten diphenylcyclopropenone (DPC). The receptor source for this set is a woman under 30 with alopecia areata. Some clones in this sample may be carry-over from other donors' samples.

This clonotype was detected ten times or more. For the CDR3, the DNA is TGTGCCAGCAGTCTCCCCCAGGGACAGAATGAGCAGTTCTTC. Protein: CASSLPQGQNEQFF. The gene calls are TRBV12-3 or TRBV12-4 and TRBJ2-1; 7 nucleotides agree with TRBD1. The CDR3 is 14 residues long. V shed 5 bases and J 7 bases; nucleotides not matched to a gene: 8.

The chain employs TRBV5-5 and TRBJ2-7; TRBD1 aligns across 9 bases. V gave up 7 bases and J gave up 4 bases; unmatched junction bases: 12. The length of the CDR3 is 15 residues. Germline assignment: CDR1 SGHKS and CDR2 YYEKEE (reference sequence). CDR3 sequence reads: CASRSTGTGSYEQYF. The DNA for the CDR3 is TGTGCCAGCCGCTCAACCGGGACAGGGTCTTACGAGCAGTACTTC.

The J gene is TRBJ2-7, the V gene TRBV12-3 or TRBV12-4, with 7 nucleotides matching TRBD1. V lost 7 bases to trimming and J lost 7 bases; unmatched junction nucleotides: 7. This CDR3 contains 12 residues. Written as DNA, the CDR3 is TGTGCCAGCACTCCCGACAGGGAGGAGCAGTACTTC. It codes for CASTPDREEQYF.

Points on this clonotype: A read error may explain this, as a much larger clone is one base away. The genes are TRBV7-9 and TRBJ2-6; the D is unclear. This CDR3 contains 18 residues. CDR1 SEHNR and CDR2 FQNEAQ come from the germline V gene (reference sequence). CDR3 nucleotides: TGTGTCCACCCCTCGAGCCGGGTGGGCCAGCGTGGGGCCAACGTCCTGACTTTC. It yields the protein CVHPSSRVGQRGANVLTF.

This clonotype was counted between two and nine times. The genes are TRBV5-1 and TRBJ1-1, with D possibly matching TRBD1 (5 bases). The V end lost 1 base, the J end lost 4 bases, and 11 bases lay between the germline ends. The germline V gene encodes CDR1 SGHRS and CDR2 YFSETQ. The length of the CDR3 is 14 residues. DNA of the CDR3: TGCGCCAGCAGCTTGAAGGGGTTTGCCACTGAAGCTTTCTTT. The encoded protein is CASSLKGFATEAFF. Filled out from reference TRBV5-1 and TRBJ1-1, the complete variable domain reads KAGVTQTPRYLIKTRGQQVTLSCSPISGHRSVSWYQQTPGQGLQFLFEYFSETQRNKGNFPGRFSGRQFSNSRSEMNVSTLELGDSALYLCASSLKGFATEAFFGQGTRLTVV.

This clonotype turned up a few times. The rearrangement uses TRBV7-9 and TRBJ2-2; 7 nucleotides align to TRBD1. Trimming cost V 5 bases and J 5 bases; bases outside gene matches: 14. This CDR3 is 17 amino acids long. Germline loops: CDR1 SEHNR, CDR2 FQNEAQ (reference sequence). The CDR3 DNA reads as TGTGCCAGCAGCCTTTCGGCAGGGGGAGTTCGGACCGGGGAGCTGTTTTTT. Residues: CASSLSAGGVRTGELFF.

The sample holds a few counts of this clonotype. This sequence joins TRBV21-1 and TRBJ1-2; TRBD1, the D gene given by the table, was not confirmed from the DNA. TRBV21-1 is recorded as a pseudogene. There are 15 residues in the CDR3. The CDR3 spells CASSLQQGSNYGYTF. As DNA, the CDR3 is TGTGCCAGCAGCCTACAACAGGGATCTAACTATGGCTACACCTTC.

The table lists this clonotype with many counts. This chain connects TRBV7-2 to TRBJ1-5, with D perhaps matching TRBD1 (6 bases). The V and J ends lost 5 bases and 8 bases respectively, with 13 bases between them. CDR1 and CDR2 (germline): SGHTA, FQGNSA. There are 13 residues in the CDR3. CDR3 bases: TGTGCCAGCAGCCAACAGGGTTTAGAGCCCCAGCATTTT. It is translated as CASSQQGLEPQHF.

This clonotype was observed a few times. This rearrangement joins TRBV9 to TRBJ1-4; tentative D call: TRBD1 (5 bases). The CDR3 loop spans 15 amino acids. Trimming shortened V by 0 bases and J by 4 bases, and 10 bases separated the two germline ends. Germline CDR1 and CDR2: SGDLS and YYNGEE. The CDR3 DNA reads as TGTGCCAGCAGCGTAGAAGAGGGGATTAATGAAAAACTGTTTTTT. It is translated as CASSVEEGINEKLFF. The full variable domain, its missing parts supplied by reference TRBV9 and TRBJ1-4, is DSGVTQTPKHLITATGQRVTLRCSPRSGDLSVYWYQQSLDQGLQFLIQYYNGEERAKGNILERFSAQQFPDLHSELNLSSLELGDSALYFCASSVEEGINEKLFFGSGTQLSVL.

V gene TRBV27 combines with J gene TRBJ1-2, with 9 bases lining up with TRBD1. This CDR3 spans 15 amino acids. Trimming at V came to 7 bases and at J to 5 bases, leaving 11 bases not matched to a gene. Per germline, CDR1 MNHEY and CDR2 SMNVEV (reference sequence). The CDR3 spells CASTVSGTGSYGYTF. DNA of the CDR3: TGTGCCAGCACCGTGTCCGGGACAGGGTCATATGGCTACACCTTC.

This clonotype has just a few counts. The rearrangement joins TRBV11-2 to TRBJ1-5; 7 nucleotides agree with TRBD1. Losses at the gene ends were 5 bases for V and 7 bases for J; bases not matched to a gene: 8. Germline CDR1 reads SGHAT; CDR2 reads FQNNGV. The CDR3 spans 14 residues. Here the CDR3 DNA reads TGTGCCAGCAGCCCAGACAGGGAGGGGCAGCCCCAGCATTTT. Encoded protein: CASSPDREGQPQHF.

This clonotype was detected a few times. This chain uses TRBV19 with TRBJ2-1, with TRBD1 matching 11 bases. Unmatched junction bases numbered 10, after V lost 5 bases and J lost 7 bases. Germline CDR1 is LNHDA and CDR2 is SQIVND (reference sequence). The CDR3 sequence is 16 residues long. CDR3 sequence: CASSPRRTGGPNEQFF. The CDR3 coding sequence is TGTGCCAGTAGTCCCCGACGGACAGGGGGCCCTAATGAGCAGTTCTTC.

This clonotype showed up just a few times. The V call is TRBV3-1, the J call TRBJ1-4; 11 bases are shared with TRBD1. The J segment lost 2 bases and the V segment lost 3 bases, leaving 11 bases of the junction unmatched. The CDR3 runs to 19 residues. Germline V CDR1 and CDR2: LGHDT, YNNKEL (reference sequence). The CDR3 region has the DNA TGTGCCAGCAGCCAGACATCGTGGACAGGGGGCTCGACTAATGAAAAACTGTTTTTT. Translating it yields CASSQTSWTGGSTNEKLFF.

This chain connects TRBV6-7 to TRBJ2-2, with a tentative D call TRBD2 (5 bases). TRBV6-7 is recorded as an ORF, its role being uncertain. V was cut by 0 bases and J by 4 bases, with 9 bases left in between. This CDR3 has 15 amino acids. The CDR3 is CASSYSERSTGELFF. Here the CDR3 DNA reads TGTGCCAGCAGTTACTCGGAGCGGAGCACCGGGGAGCTGTTTTTT.

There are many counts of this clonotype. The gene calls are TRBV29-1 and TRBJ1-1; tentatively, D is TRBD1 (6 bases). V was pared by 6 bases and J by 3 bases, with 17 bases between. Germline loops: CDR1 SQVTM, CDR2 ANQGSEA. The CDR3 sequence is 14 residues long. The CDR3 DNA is TGCAGCGTGCGATCAGGGGCCGCATACACTGAAGCTTTCTTT. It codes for CSVRSGAAYTEAFF.

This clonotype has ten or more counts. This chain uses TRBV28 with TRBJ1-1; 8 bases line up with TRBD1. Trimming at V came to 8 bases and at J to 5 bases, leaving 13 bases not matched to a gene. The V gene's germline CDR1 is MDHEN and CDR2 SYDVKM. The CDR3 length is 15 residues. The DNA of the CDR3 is TGTGCCAGCTCCCAGGGGGCCTCCGCGGAGACTGAAGCTTTCTTT. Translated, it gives CASSQGASAETEAFF.

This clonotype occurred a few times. The CDR3 DNA reads as TGTGCCAGCAGTCGGGACGGCCAGCGGGGCTACACCTTC. This gives the protein CASSRDGQRGYTF. This chain connects TRBV6-2 or TRBV6-3 to TRBJ1-2; TRBD1 is a possible D gene (5 bases). V dropped 5 bases and J dropped 8 bases, with 15 bases sitting between them. CDR1 and CDR2 (germline): MNHEY, SVGEGT. The length of the CDR3 is 13 residues.

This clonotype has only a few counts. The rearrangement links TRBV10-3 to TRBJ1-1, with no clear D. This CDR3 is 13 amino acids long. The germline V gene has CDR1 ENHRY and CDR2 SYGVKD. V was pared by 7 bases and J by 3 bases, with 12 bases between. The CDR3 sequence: CAITPDGDTEAFF. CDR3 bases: TGTGCCATCACCCCGGACGGGGACACTGAAGCTTTCTTT.

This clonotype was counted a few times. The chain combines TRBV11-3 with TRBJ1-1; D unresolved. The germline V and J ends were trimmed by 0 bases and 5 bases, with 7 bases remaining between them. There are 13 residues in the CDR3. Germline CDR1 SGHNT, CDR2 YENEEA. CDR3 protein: CASSLDFGTEAFF. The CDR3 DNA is TGTGCCAGCAGCTTAGATTTTGGGACTGAAGCTTTCTTT.

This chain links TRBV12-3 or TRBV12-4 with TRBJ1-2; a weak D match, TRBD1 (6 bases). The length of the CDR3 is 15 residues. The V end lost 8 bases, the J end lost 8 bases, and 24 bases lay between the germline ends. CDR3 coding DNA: TGTGCCAGCTTAGAGTGGACAGTCTTCAAGGGAGGCTACACCTTC. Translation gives CASLEWTVFKGGYTF.